The text below deals with one T cell receptor beta chain. Its antigen is undetermined. This record comes from a study of T cell responses to AZD1222 COVID-19 vaccine. Study-level results: After the peak T cell response, and only then, were repertoires sampled.

CDR1 and CDR2 from the germline V gene are SGDLS and YYNGEE. The CDR3 spans 14 residues. J was trimmed by 1 base and V by 7 bases; bases with no gene match: 6. Produced via immunoSEQ multiplex PCR; TCRdb's table is partial and in-frame only. The sample lists 150,000 to 200,000 clones, over 85% seen once, with around 1% in the top ten. This rearrangement joins TRBV9 to TRBJ2-5; TRBD2 matches 8 bases. The clonotype comes from an adult who received the AZD1222 COVID-19 vaccine. The sequenced sample was peripheral blood, obtained 28 days after the second AZD1222 dose. The CDR3 loop reads CASGAGGVQETQYF. The CDR3 DNA is TGTGCCAGCGGAGCCGGGGGGGTCCAAGAGACCCAGTACTTC. Combining the CDR3 with reference TRBV9 and TRBJ2-5 gives the whole variable domain DSGVTQTPKHLITATGQRVTLRCSPRSGDLSVYWYQQSLDQGLQFLIQYYNGEERAKGNILERFSAQQFPDLHSELNLSSLELGDSALYFCASGAGGVQETQYFGPGTRLLVL.